The 28 T cell receptor beta chains reported below all come from one sample, sequenced in a study of beta chain features in type 1 diabetes. The entirety of the isolated RNA underwent reverse transcription, so expressed TCRB transcripts were sequenced. Assay: immunoSEQ multiplex PCR; the TCRdb copy retains only in-frame clones and omits some. The data hold fewer than 650,000 clones, with roughly 15% observed a single time. The source material was naive CD4+ T cells from blood. The source is a man younger than 30 in good health.

This clone was seen more than once but under ten times. Here the CDR3 reads CASSYRDRAKNIQYF. DNA of the CDR3: TGTGCCAGCAGCTACCGGGACAGGGCCAAAAACATTCAGTACTTC. The chain joins TRBV5-6 to TRBJ2-4; 8 positions match TRBD1. CDR3 size: 15 residues. Germline CDR1 and CDR2: SGHDT and YYEEEE. Losses at the gene ends were 3 bases for V and 1 base for J; bases not matched to a gene: 3.

This clone was observed a handful of times. The chain has TRBV9 and TRBJ1-5; weak D call: TRBD1 (5 bases). Germline assignment: CDR1 SGDLS and CDR2 YYNGEE. The CDR3 is made up of 15 amino acids. V lost 3 bases, J lost 9 bases, and 19 bases lay in between. The CDR3 nucleotides read TGTGCCAGCAGCGCCAACCCGACAGCAGTTACGCCCCAGCATTTT. Protein product: CASSANPTAVTPQHF.

The chain carries TRBV4-3 and TRBJ1-2; TRBD1 might be the D (5 bases). CDR1 and CDR2 (germline): LGHNA, YSLEER. V was clipped by 0 bases and J by 7 bases, with 12 bases between them. CDR3 length equals 14 residues. The CDR3 bases are TGCGCCAGCAGCCAAGAATGGCAGGGCTTTGGCTACACCTTC. Translation: CASSQEWQGFGYTF.

This clone has just a few counts. The sample has other DNA sequences that encode this CDR3 too. The DNA for the CDR3 is TGTGCCAGCAGCCCTTCGCAGGGGAACACTGAAGCTTTCTTT. Translating gives CASSPSQGNTEAFF. The chain employs TRBV7-2 and TRBJ1-1; perhaps TRBD1 as D (5 bases). Trimming stripped 5 bases from V and 1 base from J, with 11 bases between. Germline V gene lookup returns CDR1 SGHTA and CDR2 FQGNSA. The CDR3 length is 14 residues.

The table lists this clone with a few counts. This chain uses TRBV6-5 with TRBJ1-2; D gene uncertain. CDR3 length equals 14 residues. CDR1 and CDR2 from the germline V gene are MNHEY and SVGAGI. Trimming removed 5 bases at V and 4 bases at J, with 14 bases between. CDR3 in DNA: TGTGCCAGCAGTCGCGAAGTACTCCCCTATGGCTACACCTTC. Amino acid sequence: CASSREVLPYGYTF.

The rearrangement joins TRBV7-8 to TRBJ2-7, with 9 bases lining up with TRBD1. This CDR3 has 15 residues. V was pared by 3 bases and J by 3 bases, with 6 bases of the junction left unmatched. Germline V gene sequence: CDR1 SGHVS, CDR2 FQNEAQ. As DNA, the CDR3 is TGTGCCAGCAGCTTGGACAGGGGTCAGTTCTACGAGCAGTACTTC. It specifies CASSLDRGQFYEQYF.

The rearrangement links TRBV7-2 to TRBJ2-7; possibly TRBD2 for D (6 bases). CDR1 SGHTA and CDR2 FQGNSA come from the germline V gene. Between the trimmed V and J ends, which lost 1 base and 9 bases, there was a span of 19 bases. The CDR3 length is 15 residues. DNA of the CDR3: TGTGCCAGCAGCTTAGACTCTAGCGCGTATACGGGGCAGTACTTC. This sequence encodes CASSLDSSAYTGQYF.

The rearrangement uses TRBV9 and TRBJ2-5; D perhaps matches TRBD2 (6 bases). Trimming removed 4 bases from V and 5 bases from J, with 12 bases in between. From germline, CDR1 is SGDLS and CDR2 YYNGEE. The CDR3 loop spans 13 amino acids. In nucleotides, the CDR3 is TGTGCCAGCAGCCTCCGAGGGAGGGAGACCCAGTACTTC. Its translation is CASSLRGRETQYF.

There are a few counts of this clone. The chain carries TRBV29-1 and TRBJ2-2; 11 positions match TRBD2. Germline-derived CDR1 and CDR2 are SQVTM and ANQGSEA. With 7 bases clipped from V and 4 bases from J, the junction kept 2 bases outside the gene matches. The CDR3 length is 13 residues. CDR3 protein: CSAGLAGTGELFF. DNA of the CDR3: TGCAGCGCCGGACTAGCGGGCACCGGGGAGCTGTTTTTT.

This clone appeared a few times. This chain connects TRBV28 to TRBJ2-1, with D possibly matching TRBD2 (6 bases). Germline CDR1 and CDR2: MDHEN and SYDVKM. CDR3 size: 15 residues. The germline V and J ends were trimmed by 5 bases and 5 bases, with 16 bases remaining between them. CDR3 amino acids: CASSRDSRANNEQFF. CDR3 coding DNA: TGTGCCAGCAGTCGGGACTCCAGAGCCAACAATGAGCAGTTCTTC.

This clone was detected a few times. The V gene is TRBV14, the J gene TRBJ1-2, with D possibly being TRBD1 (6 bases). V dropped 0 bases and J dropped 9 bases, with 14 bases sitting between them. Germline V gene lookup returns CDR1 SGHDN and CDR2 FVKESK. This CDR3 has 14 residues. CDR3 in amino acids: CASSQETGTGSYTF. For the CDR3, the DNA is TGTGCCAGCAGCCAAGAAACAGGGACTGGCAGCTACACCTTC. Supplemented by reference TRBV14 and TRBJ1-2, the full variable domain reads EAGVTQFPSHSVIEKGQTVTLRCDPISGHDNLYWYRRVMGKEIKFLLHFVKESKQDESGMPNNRFLAERTGGTYSTLKVQPAELEDSGVYFCASSQETGTGSYTFGSGTRLTVV.

This clone was counted once. The rearrangement uses TRBV7-3 and TRBJ1-3; D may be TRBD1 (6 bases). Deletions cut 6 bases from V and 0 bases from J, with 12 bases between. Germline V gene lookup returns CDR1 SGHTA and CDR2 FQGTGA. The CDR3 spans 15 residues. The CDR3 nucleotides are TGTGCCAGCAGTCAACAGGGAATCTCTGGAAACACCATATATTTT. It specifies CASSQQGISGNTIYF.

J is TRBJ1-3 and V is TRBV29-1, with TRBD1 identical over 9 bases. Looked up from germline, CDR1 is SQVTM and CDR2 is ANQGSEA. The V segment lost 0 bases and the J segment 3 bases; nucleotides outside the gene matches: 6. The CDR3 totals 16 residues. CDR3: CSVEEGDRVDGNTIYF. CDR3 nucleotide sequence: TGCAGCGTTGAAGAGGGGGACAGGGTGGATGGAAACACCATATATTTT.

The chain combines TRBV5-4 with TRBJ2-3; the D gene is possibly TRBD1 (5 bases). V lost 3 bases, J lost 2 bases, and 13 bases lay in between. The CDR3 sequence is 15 residues long. From germline, CDR1 is SGHNT and CDR2 YYREEE (reference sequence). The CDR3 DNA follows: TGTGCCAGCAGCTCGAAGGGGATGCTCACAGATACGCAGTATTTT. It yields the protein CASSSKGMLTDTQYF.

The V and J genes are TRBV5-1 and TRBJ2-2, with a weak D call TRBD1 (6 bases). The germline V gene encodes CDR1 SGHRS and CDR2 YFSETQ. The CDR3 contains 14 residues. V dropped 5 bases and J dropped 4 bases, with 12 bases sitting between them. CDR3 DNA: TGCGCCAGCAGTGACAGGTCGGGCACCGGGGAGCTGTTTTTT. It yields the protein CASSDRSGTGELFF.

This clone was detected only a few times. The chain carries TRBV4-2 and TRBJ2-1; TRBD1 or TRBD2 may be the D gene (5 bases each). The V and J ends lost 4 bases and 0 bases respectively, with 10 bases between them. Germline lookup yields CDR1 LGHNA and CDR2 YNFKEQ. The CDR3 has 15 residues. The DNA for the CDR3 is TGTGCCAGCAGCCGGGACCAGAGCTCCTACAATGAGCAGTTCTTC. Its protein is CASSRDQSSYNEQFF.

The chain links TRBV27 to TRBJ1-2; a possible D gene is TRBD1 (5 bases). The germline V gene has CDR1 MNHEY and CDR2 SMNVEV (reference sequence). V lost 10 bases and J 4 bases, leaving 13 bases between the germline ends. The CDR3 length is 12 residues. The CDR3 DNA is TGTGCCACTGGGCGGGGGATCTATGGCTACACCTTC. Protein product: CATGRGIYGYTF.

The chain couples TRBV25-1 to TRBJ1-2; 8 bases match TRBD1. Germline CDR1 and CDR2: MGHDK and SYGVNS. With V trimmed by 4 bases and J by 8 bases, 3 bases remained unmatched. This CDR3 spans 12 amino acids. CDR3 in amino acids: CASSGNRGGYTF. The CDR3 coding sequence is TGTGCCAGCAGTGGCAACAGGGGGGGCTACACCTTC.

The chain uses TRBV6-4 and TRBJ2-1; TRBD2 matches 13 bases. Germline CDR1 is MRHNA and CDR2 is SNTAGT. This CDR3 contains 15 residues. Germline trimming cut 8 bases from V and 10 bases from J; bases unmatched to any gene: 11. The chain's CDR3 is CASGLAGASRQEQFF. DNA for the CDR3: TGTGCCAGCGGACTAGCGGGAGCCTCCCGGCAGGAGCAGTTCTTC.

This chain links TRBV25-1 with TRBJ2-7; 11 positions match TRBD1. Germline assignment: CDR1 MGHDK and CDR2 SYGVNS. Trimming removed 7 bases from V and 7 bases from J; junction bases left unmatched: 6. The CDR3 loop spans 13 amino acids. This CDR3 is CASIGQGAGEQYF. For the CDR3, the DNA is TGTGCCAGCATAGGACAGGGGGCTGGGGAGCAGTACTTC.

The chain employs TRBV2 and TRBJ1-1; TRBD1 aligns across 7 bases. V lost 7 bases and J lost 4; bases outside the gene matches: 9. CDR3 size: 14 residues. Germline loops: CDR1 SNHLY, CDR2 FYNNEI. The CDR3, as DNA: TGTGCCAGCAAGCAGGGGGAAAGGGGCACTGAAGCTTTCTTT. Its translation is CASKQGERGTEAFF.

CDR3 region: CASSYPLYGERDEQFF. CDR3 bases: TGTGCCAGCAGTTATCCCCTTTACGGGGAAAGGGATGAGCAGTTCTTC. The chain employs TRBV6-9 and TRBJ2-1; the D gene is possibly TRBD2 (5 bases). This CDR3 is 16 amino acids long. Germline-derived CDR1 and CDR2 are MNHGY and SVAAGI. V lost 2 bases to trimming and J lost 8 bases, with 19 bases between them.

The chain carries TRBV6-1 and TRBJ2-3; 7 nucleotides align to TRBD2. Germline assignment: CDR1 MNHNS and CDR2 SASEGT. CDR3 size: 14 residues. The junction had 8 bases not matched to a gene; V was cut back by 2 bases and J by 9 bases. CDR3 amino acids: CASSEQSGAGTQYF. The CDR3 coding sequence is TGTGCCAGCAGTGAACAGAGCGGGGCGGGGACGCAGTATTTT.

This clone was seen a few times. Distinct nucleotide sequences in the sample also encode this CDR3. The genes are TRBV7-9 and TRBJ2-3; unclear D gene. This CDR3 region has 13 residues. Germline loops: CDR1 SEHNR, CDR2 FQNEAQ (reference sequence). Trimming took off 3 bases at V and 3 bases at J, with 7 bases between the two ends. CDR3 DNA sequence: TGTGCCAGCAGCTTGGCTCGTACAGATACGCAGTATTTT. Translation gives CASSLARTDTQYF.

The CDR3 region has the DNA TGTGCCAGCAGTCGGGGACAGGGTCCAGAGACCCAGTACTTC. Translation: CASSRGQGPETQYF. V gene TRBV7-9 combines with J gene TRBJ2-5, with 9 bases lining up with TRBD1. CDR3 size: 14 residues. The trim removed 6 bases at V and 4 bases at J, leaving 6 bases unmatched. CDR1 and CDR2 (germline): SEHNR, FQNEAQ (reference sequence). The full variable domain, completed using reference TRBV7-9 and TRBJ2-5, is DTGVSQNPRHKITKRGQNVTFRCDPISEHNRLYWYRQTLGQGPEFLTYFQNEAQLEKSRLLSDRFSAERPKGSFSTLEIQRTEQGDSAMYLCASSRGQGPETQYFGPGTRLLVL.

This clone occurred a few times. The CDR3 region is CSVVQFNYGYTF. CDR3 sequence (DNA): TGCAGCGTTGTTCAGTTTAACTATGGCTACACCTTC. The gene calls are TRBV29-1 and TRBJ1-2, with D unclear. The CDR3 extends over 12 amino acids. V was clipped by 4 bases and J by 1 base, with 7 bases between them. Germline V CDR1 and CDR2: SQVTM, ANQGSEA.

This clone was recorded a few times. The rearrangement links TRBV6-1 to TRBJ1-3, with D unclear. V lost 4 bases, J lost 1 base, and 11 bases lay in between. CDR1 and CDR2 (germline): MNHNS, SASEGT. CDR3 length equals 15 residues. The CDR3 reads CASSATGLSGNTIYF. CDR3 DNA: TGTGCCAGCAGTGCGACTGGGTTATCTGGAAACACCATATATTTT.

This clone showed up many times. The gene calls are TRBV21-1 and TRBJ1-1. TRBV21-1 is recorded as a pseudogene. The CDR3 spans 11 residues. CDR3 DNA sequence: TGTGCCAGCAGCATCGGAGGGTTGGCTTTCTTT. Its protein product is CASSIGGLAFF.